A single T cell receptor beta chain is shown here with its context. The sample comes from a study of blood T cell repertoires in COVID-19. Repertoires were generated with immunoSEQ multiplex PCR, while TCRdb's copy carries only in-frame clones and drops some. The sample shows about 150,000 clones, under 90% of them seen only once. Germline CDR1 is KGHSH and CDR2 is LQKENI. This CDR3 comprises 14 residues. V was shortened by 0 bases and J by 4 bases, with 9 bases between the two germline ends. This rearrangement joins TRBV18 to TRBJ1-2; D uncertain. The sequence came from a woman at least 80 years old with acute or convalescent COVID-19. The sample was peripheral blood. CDR3 DNA: TGTGCCAGCTCACCACCGGCAGGTACCTATGGCTACACCTTC. It is translated as CASSPPAGTYGYTF.